This T cell receptor (beta chain) is drawn from a study of T cell repertoires in cytomegalovirus infection. TCRdb passed the reads through MiXCR, listing each CDR3 protein once. The sample lists 84,000 or so distinct CDR3 sequences; about 44% were seen once. Turning to this clonotype: Its antigen is still unknown.

The sequence was collected from a human donor in good health (CMV status not recorded). Some clones in this sample may be carry-over from other donors' samples. The specimen comprised CD8+ T cells from cultured PBMCs, sampled from culture after CMV antigen stimulation.

CDR3 sequence reads: CASSFRDNEQFF. CDR3 bases: TGCGCCAGCAGCTTCCGGGACAATGAGCAGTTCTTC. The chain recombines TRBV5-1 with TRBJ2-1; no clear D gene. This CDR3 comprises 12 residues. In germline, CDR1 is SGHRS, CDR2 YFSETQ. Trimming took off 2 bases at V and 5 bases at J, with 5 bases between the two ends.